Each of the 18 T cell receptor beta chains below was sequenced from the same sample in a study of shared clonotypes between healthy human individuals. Here immunoSEQ multiplex PCR was the method, and the copy in TCRdb shows in-frame clones only, minus some. The sample lists millions of clones; roughly 92% were seen once. Material for sequencing was naive CD4+ T cells sorted from blood. Described subset: CD45RA+ positively selected. All receptors derive from a man between 18 and 35 years old in good health.

The chain couples TRBV2 to TRBJ2-5, with 10 bases aligning to TRBD2. Looked up from germline, CDR1 is SNHLY and CDR2 is FYNNEI. V lost 7 bases, J lost 2 bases, and 13 bases stayed unmatched. The CDR3 consists of 17 residues. The CDR3 is CASIGLAVLREQETQYF. The CDR3 DNA reads as TGTGCCAGCATAGGACTAGCGGTACTCCGAGAACAAGAGACCCAGTACTTC.

This chain uses TRBV30 with TRBJ2-5; 10 bases match TRBD1. The better agreement between TRBJ2-7 and the DNA end casts doubt on the J call. Germline V lookup: CDR1 GTSNPN, CDR2 SVGIG (reference sequence). This CDR3 comprises 14 residues. CDR3 sequence (DNA): TGTGCCTGGAGTGCGACAGGGGGCCTCTACGAGCAGTACTTC. Its translation is CAWSATGGLYEQYF.

This clone was observed once. The chain joins TRBV5-1 to TRBJ2-5; D is possibly TRBD1 or TRBD2 (5 bases each). The V gene lost 4 bases and the J gene lost 2 bases, with 18 bases spanning the gap. Germline V CDR1 and CDR2: SGHRS, YFSETQ. The CDR3 covers 16 residues. The DNA of the CDR3 is TGCGCCAGCAGCCAATCCGGGACCGCTGCTCAAGAGACCCAGTACTTC. It is translated as CASSQSGTAAQETQYF.

This sequence joins TRBV4-3 and TRBJ1-6; 7 bases are shared with TRBD1. CDR1 and CDR2 (germline): LGHNA, YSLEER. The CDR3 totals 16 residues. V lost 0 bases and J lost 6; bases outside the gene matches: 5. The CDR3 nucleotides are TGCGCCAGCAGCCAAGATTTAGGGGGCGGTAATTCACCCCTCCACTTT. This encodes CASSQDLGGGNSPLHF.

A note on this clone: Other DNA sequences in this specimen translate into the identical CDR3. V gene TRBV6-5 combines with J gene TRBJ1-1; D not resolved. The CDR3 consists of 13 residues. The V end lost 3 bases, the J end lost 4 bases, and 9 bases lay between the germline ends. CDR1 and CDR2 from the germline V gene are MNHEY and SVGAGI. The CDR3 nucleotides are TGTGCCAGCAGTTATGCAGGAGGCACTGAAGCTTTCTTT. Amino acids: CASSYAGGTEAFF.

On this clone: At the DNA level, this CDR3 is encoded by other sequences in the same sample as well. The gene calls are TRBV18 and TRBJ2-5, with 9 bases lining up with TRBD1. The CDR3 is 14 residues long. Germline V gives CDR1 KGHSH, CDR2 LQKENI. The V gene end was trimmed by 1 base and the J gene end by 3 bases; junction bases not matched to a gene: 0. In DNA, the CDR3 is TGTGCCAGCTCACCACGGACAGGGGAAGAGACCCAGTACTTC. Translating it yields CASSPRTGEETQYF.

About this clone: This specimen includes other DNA sequences encoding the same CDR3. The genes are TRBV2 and TRBJ1-4, with D perhaps matching TRBD1 (5 bases). Germline CDR1 and CDR2: SNHLY and FYNNEI. The V and J ends lost 6 bases and 0 bases respectively, with 8 bases between them. The CDR3 contains 14 residues. As DNA, the CDR3 is TGTGCCAGCAGGGGGACGGCAACTAATGAAAAACTGTTTTTT. Residues: CASRGTATNEKLFF.

The chain recombines TRBV28 with TRBJ2-5; weak D call: TRBD1 (5 bases). Germline assignment: CDR1 MDHEN and CDR2 SYDVKM. The CDR3 covers 14 residues. V dropped 10 bases and J dropped 3 bases, with 18 bases sitting between them. This CDR3 is CATGRVGLKETQYF. Here the CDR3 DNA reads TGTGCCACGGGCAGGGTGGGGTTGAAAGAGACCCAGTACTTC. The full variable domain, completed using reference TRBV28 and TRBJ2-5, is DVKVTQSSRYLVKRTGEKVFLECVQDMDHENMFWYRQDPGLGLRLIYFSYDVKMKEKGDIPEGYSVSREKKERFSLILESASTNQTSMYLCATGRVGLKETQYFGPGTRLLVL.

This chain uses TRBV6-6 with TRBJ1-1, with no clear D. This CDR3 is built from 14 residues. The germline V gene has CDR1 MNHNY and CDR2 SVGAGI (reference sequence). The ends were cut back, 5 bases at V and 0 bases at J, with 10 bases in the middle. In DNA form, the CDR3 reads TGTGCCAGCAGTCCTTACCAGGTGAACACTGAAGCTTTCTTT. Encoded protein: CASSPYQVNTEAFF.

The chain is built from TRBV7-8 and TRBJ2-2; 7 bases are a match to TRBD2. This CDR3 contains 17 residues. V gave up 2 bases and J gave up 0 bases; unmatched junction bases: 6. Germline V lookup: CDR1 SGHVS, CDR2 FQNEAQ. Here the CDR3 reads CASSLRSSGANTGELFF. In DNA form, the CDR3 reads TGTGCCAGCAGCTTAAGGTCTAGCGGCGCGAACACCGGGGAGCTGTTTTTT. The full variable domain, in which reference TRBV7-8 and TRBJ2-2 provide the parts outside the CDR3, is GAGVSQSPRYKVAKRGQDVALRCDPISGHVSLFWYQQALGQGPEFLTYFQNEAQLDKSGLPSDRFFAERPEGSVSTLKIQRTQQEDSAVYLCASSLRSSGANTGELFFGEGSRLTVL.

The V and J genes are TRBV25-1 and TRBJ1-6; TRBD1 matches at 8 bases. The trim removed 10 bases at V and 4 bases at J, leaving 12 bases unmatched. This CDR3 has 16 amino acids. Germline V gives CDR1 MGHDK, CDR2 SYGVNS. This chain's CDR3 is CATRETGALYNSPLHF. CDR3 bases: TGTGCCACGAGGGAGACAGGGGCGTTATATAATTCACCCCTCCACTTT.

The chain couples TRBV30 to TRBJ2-2; possibly TRBD1 for D (5 bases). The V gene's germline CDR1 is GTSNPN and CDR2 SVGIG (reference sequence). The length of the CDR3 is 13 residues. Deletions cut 4 bases from V and 6 bases from J, with 12 bases between. The CDR3 DNA reads TGTGCCTGGAAAGGGGATGGGCCCGGGGAGCTGTTTTTT. It codes for CAWKGDGPGELFF.

The genes are TRBV12-2 and TRBJ1-1. TRBV12-2 is designated a pseudogene. The CDR3 covers 13 residues. The CDR3 bases are TGTGCAAGTTCGCCAAGATTGAACACTGAAGCTTTCTTT. It codes for CASSPRLNTEAFF.

The chain couples TRBV25-1 to TRBJ1-2; TRBD1 matches 7 bases. This CDR3 has 15 amino acids. The ends lost 4 bases at V and 8 bases at J; junction bases unmatched: 13. Germline loops: CDR1 MGHDK, CDR2 SYGVNS. Here the CDR3 DNA reads TGTGCCAGCAGTGGGACGACAGGGCCCTGGGGGGGCTACACCTTC. It translates to CASSGTTGPWGGYTF.

Remarks on this clone: In the same sample, other DNA sequences code for this CDR3. The chain uses TRBV6-6 and TRBJ2-5; the D is unclear. V shed 5 bases and J shed 2 bases, with 3 bases lying between them. Germline V lookup: CDR1 MNHNY, CDR2 SVGAGI (reference sequence). This CDR3 contains 11 residues. Written as DNA, the CDR3 is TGTGCCAGCAGTCCGCAAGAGACCCAGTACTTC. This gives the protein CASSPQETQYF.

The chain employs TRBV6-6 and TRBJ2-7, with 10 bases lining up with TRBD1. The germline gives CDR1 MNHNY, CDR2 SVGAGI (reference sequence). This CDR3 is 15 amino acids long. J was trimmed by 3 bases and V by 4 bases; bases with no gene match: 6. Written as DNA, the CDR3 is TGTGCCAGCAGTTCTTTGACAGGGGGCATCTACGAGCAGTACTTC. It codes for CASSSLTGGIYEQYF.

The chain joins TRBV19 to TRBJ1-2, with D hard to call. The CDR3 totals 12 residues. V lost 3 bases to trimming and J lost 8 bases, with 10 bases between them. Germline loops: CDR1 LNHDA, CDR2 SQIVND (reference sequence). The DNA for the CDR3 is TGTGCCAGTAGTATGCAGTCTGGGGGCTACACCTTC. Its protein is CASSMQSGGYTF.

This clone was observed a single time. Written as DNA, the CDR3 is TGTGCCAGCAGTACTCAGGGAGGGATGAACTATGGCTACACCTTC. Translation: CASSTQGGMNYGYTF. The chain combines TRBV7-6 with TRBJ1-2; a weak D match, TRBD1 (5 bases). Germline loops: CDR1 SGHVS, CDR2 FNYEAQ. CDR3 length: 15 residues. Trimming took 6 bases from V and 2 from J, leaving 16 bases between them.